This TCR beta chain stems from a study of cytomegalovirus exposure and HLA in healthy donors. This table comes from immunoSEQ multiplex PCR, and its TCRdb copy is limited to in-frame clones, with some not included. Here the sample spans roughly 120,000 clones, about 84% being singletons. The CDR3 extends over 16 amino acids. Germline CDR1 and CDR2: SGHTA and FQGNSA. V was pared by 5 bases and J by 4 bases, with 4 bases of the junction left unmatched. This chain connects TRBV7-2 to TRBJ2-3, with 15 positions matching TRBD2. Sequenced: PBMCs. This clonotype originated in a woman under 40 in good health and CMV-seronegative. CDR3 nucleotides: TGTGCCAGCAGCCCTGGACTAGCGGGGGGGGCAGATACGCAGTATTTT. As protein: CASSPGLAGGADTQYF.